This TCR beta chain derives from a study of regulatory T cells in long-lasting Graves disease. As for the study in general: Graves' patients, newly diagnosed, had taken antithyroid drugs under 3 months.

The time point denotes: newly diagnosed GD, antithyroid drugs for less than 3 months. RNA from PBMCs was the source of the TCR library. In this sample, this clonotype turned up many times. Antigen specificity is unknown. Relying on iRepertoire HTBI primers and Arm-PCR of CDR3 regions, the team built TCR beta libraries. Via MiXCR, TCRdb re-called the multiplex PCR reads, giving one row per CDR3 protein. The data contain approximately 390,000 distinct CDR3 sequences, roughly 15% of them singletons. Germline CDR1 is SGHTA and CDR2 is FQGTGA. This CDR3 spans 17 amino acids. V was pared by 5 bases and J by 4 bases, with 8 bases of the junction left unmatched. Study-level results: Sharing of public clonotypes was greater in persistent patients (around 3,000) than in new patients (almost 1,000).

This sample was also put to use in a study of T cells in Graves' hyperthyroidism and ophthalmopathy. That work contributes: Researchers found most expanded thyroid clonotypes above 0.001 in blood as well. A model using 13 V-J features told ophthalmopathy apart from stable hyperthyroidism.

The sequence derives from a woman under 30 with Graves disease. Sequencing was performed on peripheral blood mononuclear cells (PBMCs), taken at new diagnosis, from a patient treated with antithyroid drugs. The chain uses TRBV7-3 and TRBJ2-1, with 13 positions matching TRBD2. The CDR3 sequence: CASSILAGGTQYNEQFF. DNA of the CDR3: TGTGCCAGCAGCATACTAGCGGGGGGGACCCAATACAATGAGCAGTTCTTC.